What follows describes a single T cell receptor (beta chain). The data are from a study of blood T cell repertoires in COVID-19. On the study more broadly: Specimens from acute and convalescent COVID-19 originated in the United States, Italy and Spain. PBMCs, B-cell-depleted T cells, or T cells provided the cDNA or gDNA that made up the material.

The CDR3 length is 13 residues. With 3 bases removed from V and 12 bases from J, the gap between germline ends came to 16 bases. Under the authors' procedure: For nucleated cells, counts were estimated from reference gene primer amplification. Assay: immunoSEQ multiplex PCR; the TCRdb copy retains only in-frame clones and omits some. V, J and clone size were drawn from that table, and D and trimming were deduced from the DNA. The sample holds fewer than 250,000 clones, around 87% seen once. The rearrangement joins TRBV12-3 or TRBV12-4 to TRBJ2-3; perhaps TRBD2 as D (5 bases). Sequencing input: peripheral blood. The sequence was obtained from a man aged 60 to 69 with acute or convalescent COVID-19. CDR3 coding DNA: TGTGCCAGCAGTTTTCTGGGAGCCGGGGTTCAGTATTTT. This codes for CASSFLGAGVQYF.